What follows describes a single T cell receptor (beta chain). These data are taken from a study of blood T cell repertoires in COVID-19. Study-level information: The cDNA or gDNA used as material had been derived from T cells, B-cell-depleted T cells, or PBMCs.

Those enrolled, adults aged about 18 to 89 years, came from under 25 US areas. In Cohort 3, a recovered donor had either two negative PCRs, clearance, or symptom resolution. How the authors handled the data: Amplifying reference gene primers gave estimates of nucleated cell counts. The method was immunoSEQ multiplex PCR; TCRdb's version includes in-frame clones alone and lacks a portion of them. V and J calls and clone size are copied from that table; D and trimming were computed from the DNA. The repertoire has around 360,000 clones, roughly 87% of them found once; the top ten carry around 3%. The germline CDR1 and CDR2 sequences are MNHEY and SMNVEV (reference sequence). With V trimmed by 5 bases and J by 3 bases, 7 bases remained unmatched. There are 14 residues in the CDR3.

The receptor was derived from a woman in her 30s who had recovered from COVID-19. Sequenced: PBMCs or T cells enriched from blood (not recorded which). This sequence joins TRBV27 and TRBJ2-7; 7 bases align to TRBD2. The CDR3 reads CASSPWGGSYEQYF. The CDR3 coding sequence is TGTGCCAGCAGTCCTTGGGGCGGGAGCTACGAGCAGTACTTC.